Below are 12 T cell receptor beta chains sequenced from a single sample in a study of beta chain features in type 1 diabetes. Study results and limitations: TCRB CDR3s from Type 1 diabetes patients were moderately but significantly shorter in all four CD4+ subsets.

Investigators reverse transcribed all isolated RNA, so they sequenced expressed TCRB transcripts. The data were produced by immunoSEQ multiplex PCR, yet TCRdb's version contains in-frame clones alone and is incomplete. This table holds approximately 170,000 clones, roughly 8% found once. These receptors are not linked to any known antigen. Sequenced material: central memory CD4+ T cells from blood. All receptors derive from a man in his late teens or twenties with type 1 diabetes.

This clone occurred a few times. The rearrangement uses TRBV5-4 and TRBJ2-1; D call uncertain. The CDR3 contains 15 residues. The ends were cut back, 1 base at V and 6 bases at J, with 14 bases in the middle. Germline V gives CDR1 SGHNT, CDR2 YYREEE (reference sequence). This CDR3 reads CASSLRVVGRNEQFF. The CDR3 DNA is TGTGCCAGCAGCTTGCGGGTTGTCGGCCGCAATGAGCAGTTCTTC.

This clone was counted only a few times. The chain employs TRBV30 and TRBJ2-5; 14 positions agree with TRBD2. Per germline, CDR1 GTSNPN and CDR2 SVGIG (reference sequence). The V gene end was trimmed by 1 base and the J gene end by 2 bases; junction bases not matched to a gene: 3. This CDR3 is built from 16 residues. CDR3: CAWSEGLAGAQETQYF. The CDR3 DNA reads as TGTGCCTGGAGTGAGGGACTAGCGGGGGCTCAAGAGACCCAGTACTTC.

This clone was observed many times. This sequence joins TRBV29-1 and TRBJ2-7, with a possible D match to TRBD1 (5 bases). There are 14 residues in the CDR3. Trimming removed 7 bases at V and 3 bases at J, with 19 bases between. The germline V gene encodes CDR1 SQVTM and CDR2 ANQGSEA. CDR3 DNA: TGCAGCGCCACCCGGACACGATCCGTCTACGAGCAGTACTTC. This gives the protein CSATRTRSVYEQYF.

V and J are TRBV27 and TRBJ1-6; D gene ambiguous. Germline-derived CDR1 and CDR2 are MNHEY and SMNVEV (reference sequence). The CDR3 totals 15 residues. V was pared by 6 bases and J by 7 bases, with 16 bases between. This CDR3 reads CASSRGDIGNSPLHF. CDR3 DNA: TGTGCCAGCAGCCGCGGGGATATTGGGAATTCACCCCTCCACTTT.

This chain joins TRBV19 and TRBJ1-1; 8 bases are shared with TRBD1. With V trimmed by 2 bases and J by 6 bases, 8 bases remained unmatched. Germline CDR1 is LNHDA and CDR2 is SQIVND (reference sequence). The CDR3 has 15 amino acids. The chain's CDR3 is CASSILRTGRPEAFF. CDR3 in DNA: TGTGCCAGTAGTATACTCCGGACAGGGCGGCCTGAAGCTTTCTTT.

The CDR3 DNA follows: TGTGCCAGCAGCTACGAGAGGAGTTATGGCTACACCTTC. Translated, it gives CASSYERSYGYTF. The V gene is TRBV7-9, the J gene TRBJ1-2, with D unclear. V gave up 4 bases and J gave up 5 bases, with 11 bases separating them. The CDR3 spans 13 residues. CDR1 is SEHNR and CDR2 is FQNEAQ in the germline V gene (reference sequence).

This clone has just a few counts. The chain links TRBV28 to TRBJ2-5, with 12 bases matching TRBD1. The V gene end was trimmed by 4 bases and the J gene end by 4 bases; junction bases not matched to a gene: 4. Per the germline V gene, CDR1 is MDHEN and CDR2 is SYDVKM. This CDR3 has 15 amino acids. DNA of the CDR3: TGTGCCAGCAGTTCAGCGGGACAGGGGGCAGAGACCCAGTACTTC. It is translated as CASSSAGQGAETQYF.

The chain carries TRBV18 and TRBJ2-1; D perhaps matches TRBD1 (6 bases). The CDR3 covers 15 residues. The germline V and J ends were trimmed by 2 bases and 12 bases, with 20 bases remaining between them. Germline V gives CDR1 KGHSH, CDR2 LQKENI. The CDR3 spells CASSPAAGVQSVQFF. The CDR3 coding sequence is TGTGCCAGCTCACCAGCGGCAGGGGTGCAGTCAGTGCAGTTCTTC.

This clone was seen ten or more times. The V gene is TRBV11-2, the J gene TRBJ2-5; D not resolved. Trimming left V 8 bases short and J 5 bases short, with 15 bases between. Germline V gene data show CDR1 as SGHAT and CDR2 as FQNNGV. The CDR3 totals 13 residues. The DNA of the CDR3 is TGTGCCAGCCGCAGACACATGGCGGAGACCCAGTACTTC. Its translation: CASRRHMAETQYF.

There are a few counts of this clone. The V gene is TRBV5-1, the J gene TRBJ1-1; maybe TRBD1 (6 bases). The V end lost 4 bases, the J end lost 7 bases, and 23 bases lay between the germline ends. The CDR3 runs to 16 residues. Per germline, CDR1 SGHRS and CDR2 YFSETQ. CDR3 in amino acids: CASSPGPSGEGNEAFF. CDR3 nucleotides: TGCGCCAGCAGCCCGGGCCCCTCAGGGGAAGGGAATGAAGCTTTCTTT.

This clone was seen a handful of times. Other nucleotide sequences from this sample produce the same CDR3. This chain uses TRBV15 with TRBJ1-2; 9 bases fit TRBD1. Germline CDR1 is LNHNV and CDR2 is YYDKDF (reference sequence). With V trimmed by 5 bases and J by 4 bases, 5 bases remained unmatched. This CDR3 is 14 amino acids long. DNA of the CDR3: TGTGCCACCAGCCGAGGGGGACAGGGCTATGGCTACACCTTC. Residues: CATSRGGQGYGYTF.

This chain uses TRBV19 with TRBJ2-5; TRBD1 is a possible D gene (6 bases). With the DNA end fitting TRBJ2-7 better, the J assignment may be wrong. This CDR3 spans 17 amino acids. The germline V gene encodes CDR1 LNHDA and CDR2 SQIVND (reference sequence). Written as DNA, the CDR3 is TGTGCCAGTAGTACGGGCCCTAGACAGGCGAGATTCTCCGAGCAGTACTTC. This translates into CASSTGPRQARFSEQYF.